The 28 T cell receptor beta chains given below trace back to one sample, sequenced in a study of T-cell reconstitution after alpha-beta-depleted transplantation in children. The library targeted TCRbeta and was prepared with unique molecular identifiers. TCRdb re-called the PCR reads through MiXCR, storing one row per CDR3 protein. This sample has 450,000 to 550,000 distinct CDR3 sequences, with 10% to 12% found just once. This specimen was PBMCs, mostly from graft donor cells, taken 180 days after TCRalphabeta/CD19-depleted stem cell transplant. The receptors were gathered from a female patient aged 2-9 years who had a stem cell transplant for aplastic anemia, so the T cells may come from the graft donor.

This clonotype was detected only a few times. The CDR3 DNA sequence: TGTGCCAGTACTCGAGACAGGGGGAACAATGAGCAGTTCTTC. Translated: CASTRDRGNNEQFF. The chain uses TRBV19 and TRBJ2-1; 9 positions match TRBD1. CDR3 length equals 14 residues. V gave up 7 bases and J gave up 5 bases; unmatched junction bases: 6. Germline V gene data show CDR1 as LNHDA and CDR2 as SQIVND (reference sequence).

This clonotype showed up many times. The rearrangement uses TRBV29-1 and TRBJ1-1; D ambiguous. The CDR3 sequence is 12 residues long. Between the trimmed V and J ends, which lost 4 bases and 0 bases, there was a span of 6 bases. Looked up from germline, CDR1 is SQVTM and CDR2 is ANQGSEA. The CDR3 region is CSVGLMNTEAFF. In DNA, the CDR3 is TGCAGCGTTGGACTCATGAACACTGAAGCTTTCTTT.

The CDR3 here is CASGTSAGTGSHEQYV. The CDR3 DNA follows: TGTGCCAGCGGTACCTCCGCCGGGACAGGGTCCCACGAGCAGTACGTC. The chain joins TRBV27 to TRBJ2-7, with 9 bases that match TRBD1. V shed 8 bases, J shed 5 bases, and the junction held 16 bases outside the gene matches. This CDR3 comprises 16 residues. Germline assignment: CDR1 MNHEY and CDR2 SMNVEV (reference sequence).

This clonotype has just a few counts. The chain recombines TRBV19 with TRBJ1-5; tentative D call: TRBD1 (6 bases). Germline CDR1 LNHDA, CDR2 SQIVND (reference sequence). The CDR3 runs 14 residues. Trimming shortened V by 4 bases and J by 7 bases, and 14 bases separated the two germline ends. The CDR3 DNA reads TGTGCCAGTAGTAACAGGGAGAGACGGCAGCCCCAGCATTTT. It translates to CASSNRERRQPQHF.

This clonotype has just a few counts. The V gene is TRBV12-3 or TRBV12-4, the J gene TRBJ1-2; D is unclear. This CDR3 spans 14 amino acids. V was pared by 3 bases and J by 4 bases, with 12 bases between. The CDR3 spells CASSFAGDSYGYTF. CDR3 nucleotide sequence: TGTGCCAGCAGTTTTGCCGGGGATAGCTATGGCTACACCTTC.

The chain has TRBV29-1 and TRBJ2-7, with 8 bases identical to TRBD1. Germline-derived CDR1 and CDR2 are SQVTM and ANQGSEA. The J segment lost 3 bases and the V segment lost 6 bases, leaving 4 bases of the junction unmatched. This CDR3 has 12 residues. This CDR3 reads CSVGQAVYEQYF. The CDR3 nucleotides are TGCAGCGTGGGACAGGCCGTCTACGAGCAGTACTTC.

The V and J genes are TRBV5-1 and TRBJ2-7, with TRBD2 identical over 13 bases. The CDR3 loop spans 16 amino acids. The germline V gene encodes CDR1 SGHRS and CDR2 YFSETQ. V lost 2 bases to trimming and J lost 5 bases; unmatched junction nucleotides: 7. In DNA form, the CDR3 reads TGCGCCAGCAGCTTCGGGACTAGCGGGAAGATGAACGAGCAGTACGTC. This gives the protein CASSFGTSGKMNEQYV.

The sample holds a few counts of this clonotype. The chain joins TRBV5-5 to TRBJ1-5, with TRBD1 as a possible D gene (6 bases). The germline CDR1 and CDR2 sequences are SGHKS and YYEKEE (reference sequence). Trimming took 3 bases from V and 1 from J, leaving 17 bases between them. The CDR3 runs to 17 residues. CDR3 nucleotides: TGTGCCAGCAGCTCGAGTCCTTTTCAGGGGAGCAATCAGCCCCAGCATTTT. Protein sequence: CASSSSPFQGSNQPQHF.

A few counts support this clonotype. The chain employs TRBV13 and TRBJ2-1; D may be TRBD1 (6 bases). Trimming cost V 4 bases and J 3 bases, with 16 bases left between them. The V gene's germline CDR1 is PRHDT and CDR2 FYEKMQ (reference sequence). This CDR3 region has 16 residues. In DNA, the CDR3 is TGTGCCAGCAGCTCGGGGACACCTGCTCTCTACAATGAGCAGTTCTTC. Encoded protein: CASSSGTPALYNEQFF.

V is TRBV7-2 and J is TRBJ2-5; weak D call: TRBD2 (5 bases). Trimming left V 1 base short and J 1 base short, with 10 bases between. The CDR3 contains 15 residues. Germline-derived CDR1 and CDR2 are SGHTA and FQGNSA. The CDR3 bases are TGTGCCAGCAGCTTAGTCCTGGCGGGCCAAGAGACCCAGTACTTC. Protein sequence: CASSLVLAGQETQYF.

This clonotype was counted at least ten times. The chain recombines TRBV4-3 with TRBJ1-3; no clear D gene. Trimming took off 3 bases at V and 4 bases at J, with 13 bases between the two ends. This CDR3 has 15 residues. Germline-derived CDR1 and CDR2 are LGHNA and YSLEER. CDR3 loop: CASSQRAARGNTIYF. DNA of the CDR3: TGCGCCAGCAGCCAGCGGGCGGCTCGGGGAAACACCATATATTTT.

In this sample, this clonotype turned up many times. V gene TRBV7-9 combines with J gene TRBJ2-3; D unclear. CDR1 is SEHNR and CDR2 is FQNEAQ in the germline V gene (reference sequence). The CDR3 runs 15 residues. V lost 1 base, J lost 0 bases, and 8 bases lay in between. The CDR3 reads CASSLEGQSTDTQYF. CDR3 bases: TGTGCCAGCAGCTTAGAGGGCCAGAGCACAGATACGCAGTATTTT.

This clonotype was picked up a small number of times. The chain is built from TRBV29-1 and TRBJ1-5; D gene uncertain. Germline V gene sequence: CDR1 SQVTM, CDR2 ANQGSEA. The ends were cut back, 4 bases at V and 7 bases at J, with 11 bases in the middle. The CDR3 consists of 12 residues. The CDR3 DNA sequence: TGCAGCGTTGGTAGTACTGGGCAGCCCCAGCATTTT. Translated, it gives CSVGSTGQPQHF.

This clonotype was seen only a few times. The chain uses TRBV7-6 and TRBJ2-7; a possible D gene is TRBD2 (6 bases). Germline V gene sequence: CDR1 SGHVS, CDR2 FNYEAQ. This CDR3 has 17 residues. The germline V and J ends were trimmed by 3 bases and 5 bases, with 23 bases remaining between them. The CDR3 loop is CASSLAPPSATGNEQYF. As DNA, the CDR3 is TGTGCCAGCAGCTTGGCCCCTCCTAGCGCGACGGGCAACGAGCAGTACTTC.

This clonotype was found a few times. V and J are TRBV12-3 or TRBV12-4 and TRBJ2-1, with TRBD1 matching 9 bases. Germline trimming cut 5 bases from V and 6 bases from J; bases unmatched to any gene: 14. The CDR3 runs 17 residues. CDR3 residues: CASSPRSGTGPFNEQFF. The CDR3 nucleotides read TGTGCCAGCAGTCCCCGCAGCGGGACAGGGCCTTTCAATGAGCAGTTCTTC.

This rearrangement joins TRBV14 to TRBJ2-1, with 9 nucleotides matching TRBD2. The length of the CDR3 is 15 residues. V dropped 3 bases and J dropped 5; count of bases not matched to a gene: 5. Germline-derived CDR1 and CDR2 are SGHDN and FVKESK. CDR3 DNA sequence: TGTGCCAGCAGCCAGGGTAGCGGGAGAGACAATGAGCAGTTCTTC. Translated, it gives CASSQGSGRDNEQFF.

This clonotype was observed a handful of times. The V call is TRBV29-1, the J call TRBJ1-3, with D tentatively TRBD1 (6 bases). This CDR3 spans 17 amino acids. The V gene's germline CDR1 is SQVTM and CDR2 ANQGSEA. Trimming removed 0 bases from V and 2 bases from J, with 17 bases in between. The CDR3 nucleotides are TGCAGCGTTGAAGATCGGCTTCGGGACATGGCTGGAAACACCATATATTTT. Protein sequence: CSVEDRLRDMAGNTIYF.

This clonotype showed up just a few times. The chain couples TRBV10-3 to TRBJ1-6, with D tentatively TRBD1 (6 bases). The V gene's germline CDR1 is ENHRY and CDR2 SYGVKD. The V end was cut by 6 bases, the J end by 3 bases, with 9 bases between. The CDR3 is 14 amino acids. The CDR3 loop is CAIRMDSYNSPLHF. CDR3 DNA: TGTGCCATCAGGATGGACAGCTATAATTCACCCCTCCACTTT.

The rearrangement joins TRBV29-1 to TRBJ2-1; D remains unclear. This CDR3 is 15 amino acids long. The germline V and J ends were trimmed by 7 bases and 3 bases, with 19 bases remaining between them. The germline gives CDR1 SQVTM, CDR2 ANQGSEA. Written as DNA, the CDR3 is TGCAGCGGCTGCCGAGATCGAAGTTACTACAATGAGCAGTTCTTC. Its protein is CSGCRDRSYYNEQFF.

This clonotype was counted only a few times. CDR3 DNA sequence: TGTGCCAGCAGTGATCTTGGGGGACTAGCGACGGGCGGCGAGACCCAGTACTTC. It codes for CASSDLGGLATGGETQYF. V gene TRBV25-1 combines with J gene TRBJ2-5, with TRBD2 matching over 10 bases. In germline, CDR1 is MGHDK, CDR2 SYGVNS. CDR3 length: 18 amino acids. J gave up 5 bases and V 3 bases, and 15 bases lay outside the gene matches.

This clonotype has a handful of counts. The chain carries TRBV7-6 and TRBJ2-7; 9 nucleotides match TRBD2. Unmatched junction bases numbered 9, after V lost 5 bases and J lost 1 base. Germline loops: CDR1 SGHVS, CDR2 FNYEAQ. This CDR3 region has 16 residues. The chain's CDR3 is CASSVGGREGSYEQYF. The DNA of the CDR3 is TGTGCCAGCAGCGTCGGTGGGCGGGAGGGTTCCTACGAGCAGTACTTC.

There are a few counts of this clonotype. The chain combines TRBV30 with TRBJ2-4, with no clear D. Trimming stripped 0 bases from V and 6 bases from J, with 6 bases between. CDR3 length: 12 amino acids. Per the germline V gene, CDR1 is GTSNPN and CDR2 is SVGIG (reference sequence). The CDR3 DNA sequence: TGTGCCTGGAGTGTACAGAGAAACATTCAGTACTTC. Translated, it gives CAWSVQRNIQYF.

V gene TRBV19 combines with J gene TRBJ2-1; D possibly uses TRBD1 or TRBD2 (5 bases each). Trimming pared 3 bases from V and 3 bases from J, leaving 21 bases between. The CDR3 covers 18 residues. The germline V gene has CDR1 LNHDA and CDR2 SQIVND (reference sequence). CDR3 coding DNA: TGTGCCAGTAGTATTTTCTCCCTACGGGGACCTGACTACAATGAGCAGTTCTTC. It specifies CASSIFSLRGPDYNEQFF.

This clonotype was detected a few times. This chain uses TRBV6-2 or TRBV6-3 with TRBJ2-1, with 11 bases matching TRBD2. CDR1 is MNHEY, CDR2 SVGEGT, per germline. This CDR3 contains 15 residues. The trim removed 0 bases at V and 8 bases at J, leaving 3 bases unmatched. CDR3 sequence: CASSYSWTSGYEQFF. The CDR3 nucleotides are TGTGCCAGCAGTTACTCTTGGACTAGCGGGTATGAGCAGTTCTTC.

The chain recombines TRBV15 with TRBJ1-2; D unclear. The CDR3 runs 16 residues. With 5 bases removed from V and 6 bases from J, the gap between germline ends came to 22 bases. The germline V gene has CDR1 LNHNV and CDR2 YYDKDF (reference sequence). CDR3 residues: CATSARRRAGFDGYTF. CDR3 nucleotides: TGTGCCACCAGCGCCCGACGCCGTGCTGGGTTTGATGGCTACACCTTC.

This clonotype was seen repeatedly, ten times or more. The chain joins TRBV7-2 to TRBJ2-5; no definite D call. This CDR3 spans 15 amino acids. The V end was cut by 4 bases, the J end by 4 bases, with 16 bases between. Germline V gene sequence: CDR1 SGHTA, CDR2 FQGNSA. CDR3 bases: TGTGCCAGCAGCTCCCAACCCAGCGTCCGAGAGACCCAGTACTTC. This sequence encodes CASSSQPSVRETQYF. Drawing the rest from reference TRBV7-2 and TRBJ2-5, the complete variable domain is GAGVSQSPSNKVTEKGKDVELRCDPISGHTALYWYRQSLGQGLEFLIYFQGNSAPDKSGLPSDRFSAERTGGSVSTLTIQRTQQEDSAVYLCASSSQPSVRETQYFGPGTRLLVL.

The chain links TRBV5-1 to TRBJ2-7, with 10 bases identical to TRBD1. The CDR3 sequence is 16 residues long. Germline assignment: CDR1 SGHRS and CDR2 YFSETQ. The junction had 16 bases not matched to a gene; V was cut back by 3 bases and J by 10 bases. The CDR3 DNA reads TGCGCCAGCAGCTCGGAGCTCCCGGGACAGGGGACAACACAGTACTTC. This sequence encodes CASSSELPGQGTTQYF.

This clonotype was seen only a few times. This chain connects TRBV7-2 to TRBJ1-5, with D possibly being TRBD1 (6 bases). Germline V gene data show CDR1 as SGHTA and CDR2 as FQGNSA. Trimming shortened V by 6 bases and J by 0 bases, and 15 bases separated the two germline ends. The CDR3 is 16 residues long. The CDR3: CASRAQGTYSNQPQHF. The CDR3 DNA follows: TGTGCCAGCAGAGCACAGGGAACTTATAGCAATCAGCCCCAGCATTTT.